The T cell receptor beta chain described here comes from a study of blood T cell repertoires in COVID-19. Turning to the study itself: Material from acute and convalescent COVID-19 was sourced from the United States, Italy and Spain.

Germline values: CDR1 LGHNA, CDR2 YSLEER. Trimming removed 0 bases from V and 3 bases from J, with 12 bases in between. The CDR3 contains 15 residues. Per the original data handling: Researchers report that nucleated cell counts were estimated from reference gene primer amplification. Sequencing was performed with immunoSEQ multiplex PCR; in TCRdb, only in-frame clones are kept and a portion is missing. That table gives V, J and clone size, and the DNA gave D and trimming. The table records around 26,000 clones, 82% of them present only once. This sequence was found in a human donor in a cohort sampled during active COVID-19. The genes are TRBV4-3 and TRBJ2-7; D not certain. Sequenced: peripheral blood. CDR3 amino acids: CASSQERGRVYEQYF. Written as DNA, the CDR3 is TGCGCCAGCAGCCAAGAGAGAGGCAGAGTCTACGAGCAGTACTTC.